This paragraph covers one TCR beta chain sequence. What it binds is unknown. With 0 bases removed from V and 7 bases from J, the gap between germline ends came to 4 bases. CDR1 and CDR2 (germline): SGHRS, YFSETQ. The CDR3 is 12 amino acids. With the ViraFEST assay, the study expanded antigen-specific CD4+ T cells using viral peptide pools, then sequenced them. When roughly eleven days of culture had elapsed, CD4+ T cells were isolated. The healthy vaccine recipients, who had no prior SARS-CoV-2 infection, showed negative nucleocapsid antibodies. This entry comes from a study of vaccination effects on CD4 cells after COVID-19. Assay: immunoSEQ multiplex PCR; the TCRdb copy retains only in-frame clones and omits some. The data show fewer than 70,000 clones, with around 80% seen just once and less than 15% held by the top ten. Study observations and caveats: There was only 1 of 255 vaccine-induced clones in healthy vaccinees that cross-reacted with common cold coronaviruses. Marked contraction was observed in infection-induced and vaccine-induced clones late after vaccination.

This TCR derives from a human donor who received a COVID-19 vaccine. The chain links TRBV5-1 to TRBJ1-4; no definite D call. Sequenced material: CD4+ T cells from PBMCs cultured with SARS-CoV-2 spike peptides, taken before COVID-19 vaccination. CDR3 in DNA: TGCGCCAGCAGCTTGGATGCTGAAAAACTGTTTTTT. Translated: CASSLDAEKLFF.